Here is one TCR beta chain with its context. Its target is not known. At one of its ends the junction is not consistent with the germline gene, which may arise from a read error. Purified naive CD4+ T cells were depleted of CD25+ Tregs. Semi-nested PCR with Nested Universal Primer A followed constant-region reverse priming of full-length variable regions. TCRdb reprocessed the 5' RACE reads with MiXCR, giving one entry per CDR3 protein. The sample gives nearly 55,000 distinct CDR3 sequences, roughly a quarter of which show up once; 2.5% to 4% is in the top ten. CDR3 size: 15 residues. In germline, CDR1 is SGHTA, CDR2 FQGNSA. Study-level findings and limits: Tumor memory CD4+ T cell TCR gene usage was found to cluster with blood and lymph node memory CD4+ cells and with lymph node naive CD4+ cells.

V usage is TRBV7-2 and J usage is TRBJ1-4, with D possibly being TRBD1 (5 bases). This receptor was obtained from a female donor with breast cancer. Sequences were obtained from tumor-infiltrating naive CD4+ T cells sorted from the breast tumor. The subset here: naive CD4+ T cells, CD4+CD45RA+CD25-. The CDR3, as DNA: TGTGCCTGCAGCTCCGCCAGGGTTTTAAATGAAAAACTGTTTTTT. Translating gives CACSSARVLNEKLFF.